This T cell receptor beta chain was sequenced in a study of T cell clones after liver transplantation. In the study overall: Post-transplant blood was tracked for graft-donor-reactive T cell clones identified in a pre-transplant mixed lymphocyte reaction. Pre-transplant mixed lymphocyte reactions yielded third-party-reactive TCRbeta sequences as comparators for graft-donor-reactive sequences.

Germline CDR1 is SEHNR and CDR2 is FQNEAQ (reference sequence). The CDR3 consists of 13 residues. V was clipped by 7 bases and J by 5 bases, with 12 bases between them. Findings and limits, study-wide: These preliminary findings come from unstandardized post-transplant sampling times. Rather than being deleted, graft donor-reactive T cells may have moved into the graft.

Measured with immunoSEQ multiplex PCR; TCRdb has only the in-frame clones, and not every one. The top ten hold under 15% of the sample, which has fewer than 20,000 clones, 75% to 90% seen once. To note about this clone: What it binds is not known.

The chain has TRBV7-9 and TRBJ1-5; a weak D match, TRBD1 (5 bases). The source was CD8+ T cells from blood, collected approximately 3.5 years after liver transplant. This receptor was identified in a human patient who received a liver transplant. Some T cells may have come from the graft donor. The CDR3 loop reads CASKGSGDQPQHF. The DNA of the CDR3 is TGTGCCAGCAAGGGGTCGGGCGATCAGCCCCAGCATTTT.